These T cell receptor beta chains were read from a single sample in a study of T-cell reconstitution after alpha-beta-depleted transplantation in children. TCRdb fed the PCR reads into MiXCR, producing one record per CDR3 protein. The sample shows 90,000 to 130,000 distinct CDR3 sequences, about 9.3% of them seen only once. This specimen consisted of PBMCs from the stem cell graft donor, obtained from the stem cell graft. All receptors derive from a human donor who donated a stem cell graft to a child with acute lymphoblastic leukemia. The CDR3 runs from the conserved cysteine through the conserved F or W. Fields, in order: V gene, clone size, J gene, D gene, CDR3 DNA, CDR3 protein. The D gene is left open where the match is weak. A clone size is listed for some rows: how often the clone was seen (once, few, many), or a class if it is expanded.

V gene: TRBV12-3/TRBV12-4
clone size: many
J gene: TRBJ1-4
D gene: .
CDR3 DNA: TGTGCCAGCAGTTTAGCGAGGGGGGTTAGGGGTGAAAAACTGTTTTTT
CDR3 protein: CASSLARGVRGEKLFF

V gene: TRBV12-3/TRBV12-4
clone size: many
J gene: TRBJ1-5
D gene: TRBD1
CDR3 DNA: TGTGCCAGCACCCCGGGACAGGGGGATCAGCCCCAGCATTTT
CDR3 protein: CASTPGQGDQPQHF

V gene: TRBV6-1
clone size: many
J gene: TRBJ2-6
D gene: .
CDR3 DNA: TGTGCCAGCACCCTGAACCGGGACCGTAGCTCTGGGGCCAACGTCCTGACTTTC
CDR3 protein: CASTLNRDRSSGANVLTF

V gene: TRBV7-3
clone size: many
J gene: TRBJ2-5
D gene: .
CDR3 DNA: TGTGCCAGCAGCTTAACTGGGGGGACGAGAGAGACCCAGTACTTC
CDR3 protein: CASSLTGGTRETQYF

V gene: TRBV7-9
clone size: many
J gene: TRBJ1-2
D gene: .
CDR3 DNA: TGTGCCAGTAACGACGGATCCCGCTTAGCTAACTATGGCTACACCTTC
CDR3 protein: CASNDGSRLANYGYTF

V gene: TRBV7-9
clone size: many
J gene: TRBJ2-4
D gene: TRBD2
CDR3 DNA: TGTGCCAGCAGCAGCGTCCGCGGGAGAGCAGGGCCAGGGAGAACCAAAAACATTCAGTACTTC
CDR3 protein: CASSSVRGRAGPGRTKNIQYF

V gene: TRBV4-1
clone size: many
J gene: TRBJ2-5
D gene: .
CDR3 DNA: TGCGCCAGCAGCCAAGATCGAAGGGGGGCCAGGTACCAAGAGACCCAGTACTTC
CDR3 protein: CASSQDRRGARYQETQYF

V gene: TRBV12-5
clone size: few
J gene: TRBJ2-7
D gene: TRBD1
CDR3 DNA: TGTGCTAGTGGTGGGACAGAAAACTACGAGCAGTACTTC
CDR3 protein: CASGGTENYEQYF

V gene: TRBV19
clone size: many
J gene: TRBJ2-1
D gene: TRBD1
CDR3 DNA: TGTGCCAGTGGGTACAGGGGGAATGAGCAGTTCTTC
CDR3 protein: CASGYRGNEQFF

V gene: TRBV12-3/TRBV12-4
clone size: many
J gene: TRBJ2-3
D gene: TRBD2
CDR3 DNA: TGTGCCAGCAGTACCCTTCTACTAGCGGGGGGAGTCACAGATACGCAGTATTTT
CDR3 protein: CASSTLLLAGGVTDTQYF

V gene: TRBV6-5
clone size: many
J gene: TRBJ2-7
D gene: .
CDR3 DNA: TGTGCCAGCACTAGCTTCCCCTCCTACGAGCAGTACTTC
CDR3 protein: CASTSFPSYEQYF

V gene: TRBV5-1
clone size: many
J gene: TRBJ2-7
D gene: .
CDR3 DNA: TGCGCCAGCAGCTTGGGCAGGGGTCCGGGGGAGCAGTACTTC
CDR3 protein: CASSLGRGPGEQYF

V gene: TRBV15
clone size: many
J gene: TRBJ2-1
D gene: TRBD2
CDR3 DNA: TGTGCCACCAGCAGATTCACCGGACAGCGCGGGGGGCCGAACAATGAGCAGTTCTTC
CDR3 protein: CATSRFTGQRGGPNNEQFF

V gene: TRBV12-3/TRBV12-4
clone size: many
J gene: TRBJ2-1
D gene: TRBD2
CDR3 DNA: TGTGCCAGCAGTTTTGGGCGGGAGGGCTACAATGAGCAGTTCTTC
CDR3 protein: CASSFGREGYNEQFF

V gene: TRBV24-1
clone size: many
J gene: TRBJ2-3
D gene: .
CDR3 DNA: TGTGCCACCAGTGATTCGAGGGGCCTGGTAGATACGCAGTATTTT
CDR3 protein: CATSDSRGLVDTQYF

V gene: TRBV20-1
clone size: many
J gene: TRBJ2-7
D gene: .
CDR3 DNA: TGCAGTGCTAGAGGGATTCTCGGCTCCTACGAGCAGTACTTC
CDR3 protein: CSARGILGSYEQYF

V gene: TRBV7-2
clone size: many
J gene: TRBJ1-1
D gene: TRBD1
CDR3 DNA: TGTGCCAGCAGCCCCCGGGACAGACAGAACACTGAAGCTTTCTTT
CDR3 protein: CASSPRDRQNTEAFF

V gene: TRBV29-1
clone size: many
J gene: TRBJ2-7
D gene: TRBD1
CDR3 DNA: TGCAGCGTTGAAGGGGACAGGACATACGAGCAGTACTTC
CDR3 protein: CSVEGDRTYEQYF

V gene: TRBV7-2
clone size: many
J gene: TRBJ2-1
D gene: TRBD2
CDR3 DNA: TGTGCCAGCAGTCGAACCGGGACTAGGAGTCACAATGAGCAGTTCTTC
CDR3 protein: CASSRTGTRSHNEQFF

V gene: TRBV7-3
clone size: .
J gene: TRBJ2-1
D gene: .
CDR3 DNA: TGTGCCAGCAGCTTACTAAGCGGCTCCTACAATGAGCAGTTCTTC
CDR3 protein: CASSLLSGSYNEQFF

V gene: TRBV3-1
clone size: many
J gene: TRBJ2-3
D gene: TRBD2
CDR3 DNA: TGTGCCAGCAGCCGTGCGGGAGAGGGCACAGATACGCAGTATTTT
CDR3 protein: CASSRAGEGTDTQYF

V gene: TRBV7-8
clone size: many
J gene: TRBJ2-1
D gene: .
CDR3 DNA: TGTGCCAGCAGCTTAAACCGAATCGACAATGAGCAGTTCTTC
CDR3 protein: CASSLNRIDNEQFF

V gene: TRBV24-1
clone size: many
J gene: TRBJ2-5
D gene: TRBD1
CDR3 DNA: TGTGCCACCAGTGGGGTCAGGGGGCTTCAAGAGACCCAGTACTTC
CDR3 protein: CATSGVRGLQETQYF

V gene: TRBV5-1
clone size: .
J gene: TRBJ1-1
D gene: .
CDR3 DNA: TGCGCCAGCAGCTTCAGGGACGTATCGAACACTGAAGCTTTCTTT
CDR3 protein: CASSFRDVSNTEAFF

V gene: TRBV18
clone size: many
J gene: TRBJ2-2
D gene: .
CDR3 DNA: TGTGCCAGCTCACCAGGGACCAACTATGAAGGAGTATCGTTTTTT
CDR3 protein: CASSPGTNYEGVSFF

V gene: TRBV6-5
clone size: many
J gene: TRBJ2-3
D gene: TRBD2
CDR3 DNA: TGTGCCAGCAGTTACAGCGGGGCCGGATCAGATACGCAGTATTTT
CDR3 protein: CASSYSGAGSDTQYF

V gene: TRBV9
clone size: many
J gene: TRBJ1-3
D gene: .
CDR3 DNA: TGTGCCAGCAGCCCCATGGGACTAGGGGTCGGAAACACCATATATTTT
CDR3 protein: CASSPMGLGVGNTIYF

V gene: TRBV20-1
clone size: .
J gene: TRBJ2-4
D gene: TRBD2
CDR3 DNA: TGCAGTGCCCCGGAAAAACCGGGACTAGCGGGAGGGCCCAAAAACATTCAGTACTTC
CDR3 protein: CSAPEKPGLAGGPKNIQYF

V gene: TRBV5-1
clone size: many
J gene: TRBJ2-3
D gene: .
CDR3 DNA: TGCGCCAGCAGCTTGGGAGGACCGACAAGGGGGCAGTATTTT
CDR3 protein: CASSLGGPTRGQYF

V gene: TRBV3-1
clone size: few
J gene: TRBJ2-7
D gene: .
CDR3 DNA: TGTGCCAGCAGGGGGGGATCCGGGGGCCTGCCCTACGAGCAGTACTTC
CDR3 protein: CASRGGSGGLPYEQYF

V gene: TRBV20-1
clone size: many
J gene: TRBJ2-1
D gene: .
CDR3 DNA: TGCAGTGCAGCTTACAATGAGCAGTTCTTC
CDR3 protein: CSAAYNEQFF

V gene: TRBV7-2
clone size: many
J gene: TRBJ2-7
D gene: TRBD2
CDR3 DNA: TGTGCCAGCAGGCCGGGACTAGCGGCCTACGAGCAGTACTTC
CDR3 protein: CASRPGLAAYEQYF

V gene: TRBV6-2/TRBV6-3
clone size: many
J gene: TRBJ1-5
D gene: .
CDR3 DNA: TGTGCCAGCACACTTTTTGGCCAGGGTAATCAGCCCCAGCATTTT
CDR3 protein: CASTLFGQGNQPQHF

V gene: TRBV15
clone size: many
J gene: TRBJ2-5
D gene: .
CDR3 DNA: TGTGCCACCCGTAGGACGGACCAAGAGACCCAGTACTTC
CDR3 protein: CATRRTDQETQYF

V gene: TRBV7-9
clone size: many
J gene: TRBJ1-1
D gene: .
CDR3 DNA: TGTGCCAGCAGCTCCTATGGGGGCACTGAAGCTTTCTTT
CDR3 protein: CASSSYGGTEAFF

V gene: TRBV20-1
clone size: many
J gene: TRBJ1-5
D gene: .
CDR3 DNA: TGCAGTGCTAGAATGCCCCCCCTTTATAAGGGGGAGAATCAGCCCCAGCATTTT
CDR3 protein: CSARMPPLYKGENQPQHF

V gene: TRBV11-1
clone size: many
J gene: TRBJ2-3
D gene: .
CDR3 DNA: TGTGCCAGCAACCAGGGGGATACGCAGTATTTT
CDR3 protein: CASNQGDTQYF

V gene: TRBV27
clone size: many
J gene: TRBJ2-7
D gene: .
CDR3 DNA: TGTGCCAGCAGTTTATCGAGGGGAGGCTACGAGCAGTACTTC
CDR3 protein: CASSLSRGGYEQYF

V gene: TRBV28
clone size: many
J gene: TRBJ2-7
D gene: .
CDR3 DNA: TGTGCCAGCAGTTTTCGGGGGGCCAAGGAGCAGTACTTC
CDR3 protein: CASSFRGAKEQYF

V gene: TRBV7-9
clone size: many
J gene: TRBJ1-1
D gene: TRBD1
CDR3 DNA: TGTGCCAGCAGCTCTACAGGGGGCGCCAGGGTGAACACTGAAGCTTTCTTT
CDR3 protein: CASSSTGGARVNTEAFF

V gene: TRBV9
clone size: many
J gene: TRBJ2-7
D gene: TRBD2
CDR3 DNA: TGTGCCAGCAGCGTATCGGCTTCCGGGACTAGCGGATACGAGCAGTACTTC
CDR3 protein: CASSVSASGTSGYEQYF

V gene: TRBV20-1
clone size: many
J gene: TRBJ2-1
D gene: .
CDR3 DNA: TGCAGTGCTAGAGATCCCGGACATACAGGCAATGAGCAGTTCTTC
CDR3 protein: CSARDPGHTGNEQFF

V gene: TRBV20-1
clone size: many
J gene: TRBJ1-2
D gene: TRBD1
CDR3 DNA: TGCAGTGCTAGAGATCCCGGACAGGCCTTAAGGGGCTACACCTTC
CDR3 protein: CSARDPGQALRGYTF